These T cell receptor beta chains were read from a single sample in a study of regulatory T cells in long-lasting Graves disease. TCRdb re-derived calls from the multiplex PCR reads in MiXCR, one entry per CDR3 protein. This table holds 700,000 or so distinct CDR3 sequences, approximately 29% found once. This specimen was peripheral blood mononuclear cells (PBMCs), taken when the disease was refractory, from a patient treated with antithyroid drugs. Receptors were obtained from a female donor with Graves disease. Both conserved end residues are part of each CDR3. A D gene is named only where the DNA matches it firmly. Rows may omit the clone size; those that give it use once, few, many or a size class.

.	TRBV11-1	few	TRBJ2-5	TGTGCCAGCAGCGCGGGACAAAACCAAGAGACCCAGTACTTC	CASSAGQNQETQYF
.	TRBV6-1	few	TRBJ2-2	TGTGCCAGCAGGACGAACTCGGGGAACACCGGGGAGCTGTTTTTT	CASRTNSGNTGELFF
.	TRBV2	many	TRBJ1-2	TGTGCCAGCATTGGAAGGGACGGCTATGGCTACACCTTC	CASIGRDGYGYTF
.	TRBV6-9	.	TRBJ1-5	TGTGCCAGCAGTTCCCTTTACAGACCCGATCAGCCCCAGCATTTT	CASSSLYRPDQPQHF
.	TRBV29-1	few	TRBJ1-3	TGCAGCGTATCCTCTGGAAACACCATATATTTT	CSVSSGNTIYF
.	TRBV6-1	.	TRBJ1-5	TGTGCCAGCAGCCCTCGGACAGATAGCAATCAGCCCCAGCATTTT	CASSPRTDSNQPQHF
.	TRBV28	many	TRBJ1-1	TGTGCCAGCAGCTTATTAAGGGGCTCTGAAGCTTTCTTT	CASSLLRGSEAFF
.	TRBV2	many	TRBJ1-4	TGTGCCAGCAGTGATTGGGACGCCAAGGGGGAAAAACTGTTTTTT	CASSDWDAKGEKLFF
.	TRBV19	.	TRBJ1-5	TGTGCCAGTAGTATGGCTTGGGAGAGCAATCAGCCCCAGCATTTT	CASSMAWESNQPQHF
TRBD1	TRBV27	.	TRBJ1-2	TGTGCCAGCGGCCCGGGACAGGGGATCGGTGGCTACACCTTC	CASGPGQGIGGYTF
.	TRBV5-5	.	TRBJ1-6	TGTGCCAGCAGCTTGGTTGGGGGGTCGGCCGCCGTGGAATCTTCCTTT	CASSLVGGSAAVESSF
TRBD1	TRBV6-1	.	TRBJ2-2	TGTGGGGGACAGGGGGCCATAAACACCGGGGAGCTGTTTTTT	CGGQGAINTGELFF
.	TRBV6-1	.	TRBJ1-5	TGTGCCAGCAGAATTGCAAGGGGAAGGAGCAATCAGCCCCAGCATTTT	CASRIARGRSNQPQHF
.	TRBV11-2	.	TRBJ2-2	TGTGCCAGCAGCCCCCTACGGCAGAACACCGGGGAGCTGCTTTTT	CASSPLRQNTGELLF
.	TRBV28	.	TRBJ2-7	TGTGCCAGCAGTTTATCATTGGCAGGCGGTGCTGGGGAGCAGTACTTC	CASSLSLAGGAGEQYF
TRBD1	TRBV27	.	TRBJ2-4	TGTGCCAGCGGACAGGGGACTTCTGGGGGCATTCAGTACTTC	CASGQGTSGGIQYF